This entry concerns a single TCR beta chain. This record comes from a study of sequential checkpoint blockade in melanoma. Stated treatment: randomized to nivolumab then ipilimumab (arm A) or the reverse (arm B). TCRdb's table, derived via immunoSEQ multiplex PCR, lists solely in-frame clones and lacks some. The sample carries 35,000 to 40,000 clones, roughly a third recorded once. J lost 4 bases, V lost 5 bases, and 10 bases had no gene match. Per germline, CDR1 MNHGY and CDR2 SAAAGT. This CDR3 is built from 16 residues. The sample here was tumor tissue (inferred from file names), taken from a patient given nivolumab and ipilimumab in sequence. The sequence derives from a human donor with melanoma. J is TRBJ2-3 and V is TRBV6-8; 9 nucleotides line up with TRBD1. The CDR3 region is CASSSPGQGSADTQYF. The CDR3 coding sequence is TGTGCCAGCAGTAGTCCGGGACAGGGTTCGGCAGATACGCAGTATTTT.